This entry lists 2 T cell receptor beta chains sequenced from one sample in a study of blood T cell repertoires in COVID-19. Assay used: immunoSEQ multiplex PCR; TCRdb lists only in-frame clones, some missing. The profile shows around 360,000 clones, about 90% of them singletons. Sequenced: PBMCs or T cells enriched from blood (not recorded which). These receptors all come from a woman under 40 who had recovered from COVID-19.

The V and J genes are TRBV5-1 and TRBJ2-1; D gene unclear. The V gene's germline CDR1 is SGHRS and CDR2 YFSETQ. The CDR3 extends over 15 amino acids. V was cut by 1 base and J by 0 bases, with 8 bases left in between. CDR3 sequence: CASSLTARSYNEQFF. Here the CDR3 DNA reads TGCGCCAGCAGCTTGACAGCCCGCTCCTACAATGAGCAGTTCTTC.

The chain links TRBV28 to TRBJ1-2, with 7 bases identical to TRBD1. This CDR3 region has 13 residues. V was clipped by 3 bases and J by 6 bases; unmatched bases: 4. CDR1 and CDR2 (germline): MDHEN, SYDVKM. The CDR3 nucleotides are TGTGCCAGCAGTTTTCAGGGGGTTAATGGCTACACCTTC. The encoded protein is CASSFQGVNGYTF.